This is a list of T cell receptor beta chains from one sample in a study of a mutant IDH1 vaccine in newly diagnosed glioma. These receptors' antigens are unknown. Repertoires were generated with immunoSEQ multiplex PCR, while TCRdb's copy carries only in-frame clones and drops some. The sample holds 38,000 or so clones, roughly 81% seen once. The input for sequencing was PBMCs, taken from a glioma patient whose treatment included an IDH1 peptide vaccine. All receptors derive from a man in his forties or fifties with glioma. The CDR3 runs from the conserved cysteine through the conserved F or W. The order of the fields is V gene, J gene, clone size, D gene, CDR3 DNA, CDR3 protein. D genes are given only for firm matches. A clone size is listed for some rows: how often the clone was seen (once, few, many), or a class if it is expanded.

v_gene: TRBV28; j_gene: TRBJ2-3; abundance: NA; d_gene: TRBD2; CDR3nt: TGTGCCAGCAACCGACTAGCGGGAGCGGTAGATACGCAGTATTTT; CDR3aa: CASNRLAGAVDTQYF
v_gene: TRBV25-1; j_gene: TRBJ2-1; abundance: NA; d_gene: NA; CDR3nt: TGTGTAAAATCTTACAATGAGCAGTTCTTC; CDR3aa: CVKSYNEQFF
v_gene: TRBV27; j_gene: TRBJ1-1; abundance: NA; d_gene: TRBD1; CDR3nt: TGTGCCAGCAGCCATGACAGGGGAGCTGAAGCTTTCTTT; CDR3aa: CASSHDRGAEAFF
v_gene: TRBV4-1; j_gene: TRBJ2-3; abundance: NA; d_gene: NA; CDR3nt: TGCGCCAGCAGCCCTCAAATAGGGTCTAGCGCTATTAGCACAGATACGCAGTATTTT; CDR3aa: CASSPQIGSSAISTDTQYF
v_gene: TRBV7-9; j_gene: TRBJ2-5; abundance: NA; d_gene: NA; CDR3nt: TGTGCCAGCCAACGTGTGGGCGGGGAGCAGTACTTC; CDR3aa: CASQRVGGEQYF
v_gene: TRBV4-3; j_gene: TRBJ2-7; abundance: NA; d_gene: TRBD1; CDR3nt: TGCGCCAGCAGCCAAACCCGACAGGGAGCATCCTACGAGCAGTACTTC; CDR3aa: CASSQTRQGASYEQYF
v_gene: TRBV5-1; j_gene: TRBJ1-2; abundance: NA; d_gene: TRBD1; CDR3nt: TGCGCCAGCAGTTACGCTCCAGGGGGCGCCGACTATGGCTACACCTTC; CDR3aa: CASSYAPGGADYGYTF
v_gene: TRBV19; j_gene: TRBJ1-5; abundance: NA; d_gene: NA; CDR3nt: TGTGCCAGTAGTAAACAGGCGGGAAAATTCTTGCCCCAGCATTTT; CDR3aa: CASSKQAGKFLPQHF
v_gene: TRBV27; j_gene: TRBJ2-7; abundance: NA; d_gene: NA; CDR3nt: TGTGCCAGCAGTCCCAGGGTGGGAGCCTACGAGCAGTACTTC; CDR3aa: CASSPRVGAYEQYF
v_gene: TRBV19; j_gene: TRBJ1-1; abundance: once; d_gene: NA; CDR3nt: TGTGCCAGTACCGATGACAGGAACACTGAAGCTTTCTTT; CDR3aa: CASTDDRNTEAFF